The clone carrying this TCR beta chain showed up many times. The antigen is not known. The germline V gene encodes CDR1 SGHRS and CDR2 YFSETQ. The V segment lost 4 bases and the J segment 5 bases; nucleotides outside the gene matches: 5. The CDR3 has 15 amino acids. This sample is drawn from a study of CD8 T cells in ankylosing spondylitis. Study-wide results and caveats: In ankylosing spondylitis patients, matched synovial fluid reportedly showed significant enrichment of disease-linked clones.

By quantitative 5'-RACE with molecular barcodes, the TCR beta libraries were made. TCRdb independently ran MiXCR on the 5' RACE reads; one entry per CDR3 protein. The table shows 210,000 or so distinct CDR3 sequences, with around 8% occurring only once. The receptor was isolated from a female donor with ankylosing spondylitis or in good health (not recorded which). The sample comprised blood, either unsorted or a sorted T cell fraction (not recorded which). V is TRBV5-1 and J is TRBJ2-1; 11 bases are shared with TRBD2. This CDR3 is CASSGTSGYNNEQFF. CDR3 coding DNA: TGCGCCAGCAGCGGGACTAGCGGCTACAACAATGAGCAGTTCTTC.